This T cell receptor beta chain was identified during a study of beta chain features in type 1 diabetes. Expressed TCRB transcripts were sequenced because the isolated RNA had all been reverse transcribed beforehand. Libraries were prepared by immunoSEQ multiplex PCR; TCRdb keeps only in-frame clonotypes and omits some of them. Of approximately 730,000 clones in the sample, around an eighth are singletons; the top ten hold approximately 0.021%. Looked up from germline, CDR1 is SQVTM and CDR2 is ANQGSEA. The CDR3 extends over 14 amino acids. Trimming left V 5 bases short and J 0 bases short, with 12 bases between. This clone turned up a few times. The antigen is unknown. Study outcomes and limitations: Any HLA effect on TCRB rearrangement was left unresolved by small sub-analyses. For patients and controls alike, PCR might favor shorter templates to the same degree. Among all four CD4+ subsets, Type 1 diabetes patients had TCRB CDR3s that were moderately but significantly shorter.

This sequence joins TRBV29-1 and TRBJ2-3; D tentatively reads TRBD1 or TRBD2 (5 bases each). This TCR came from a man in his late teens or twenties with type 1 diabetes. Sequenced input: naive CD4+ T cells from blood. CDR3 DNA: TGCAGCGTTACCGGGACGGCTAGCACAGATACGCAGTATTTT. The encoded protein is CSVTGTASTDTQYF.